One sample yielded the 8 T cell receptor beta chains listed below, sequenced in a study of human T cells and chemical hapten exposure. Stated time point: healthy volunteer bleed at 2 weeks. The total RNA was obtained from whole blood that was not fractionated. TCRdb re-called the RACE reads with MiXCR, one entry per CDR3 protein. The table records about 50,000 distinct CDR3 sequences, approximately 4.5% of them present only once. Sequenced input: whole blood. The receptors here all came from a female donor in good health. Some clones in this sample may be carry-over from other donors' samples.

This clonotype was seen ten or more times. V gene TRBV5-5 combines with J gene TRBJ1-3; 8 nucleotides align to TRBD1. This CDR3 contains 16 residues. Germline trimming cut 4 bases from V and 2 bases from J; bases unmatched to any gene: 8. CDR1 SGHKS and CDR2 YYEKEE come from the germline V gene (reference sequence). The CDR3: CASSPRQGITGNTIYF. In DNA, the CDR3 is TGTGCCAGCAGCCCCCGACAGGGGATAACTGGAAACACCATATATTTT.

Many counts were recorded for this clonotype. V and J are TRBV7-9 and TRBJ2-1; 11 nucleotides agree with TRBD2. The CDR3 spans 17 residues. Germline V gene data show CDR1 as SEHNR and CDR2 as FQNEAQ (reference sequence). The junction had 12 bases not matched to a gene; V was cut back by 5 bases and J by 6 bases. The CDR3 spells CASSPQTLAGGPNEQFF. The CDR3 bases are TGTGCCAGCAGCCCTCAAACCCTAGCGGGGGGACCCAATGAGCAGTTCTTC.

The gene calls are TRBV7-7 and TRBJ2-5; D is possibly TRBD2 (6 bases). In germline, CDR1 is SSHAT, CDR2 FNYEAQ (reference sequence). Trimming removed 5 bases at V and 6 bases at J, with 16 bases between. The CDR3 runs 14 residues. CDR3: CASSPSGPRKTQYF. As DNA, the CDR3 is TGTGCCAGCAGCCCAAGCGGGCCCCGGAAGACCCAGTACTTC.

Points on this clonotype: Given a much more abundant clone one base away, this may be a read error. The final CDR3 position lacks the conserved phenylalanine or tryptophan, pointing to a likely read error. This chain uses TRBV12-3 or TRBV12-4 with TRBJ2-5; TRBD1 is a possible D gene (5 bases). The CDR3 is 13 amino acids. V shed 2 bases and J shed 4 bases, with 8 bases lying between them. In DNA form, the CDR3 reads TGTGCCAGCAGTTTAAACAGGCGAGAGACCCAGTACTCC. As protein: CASSLNRRETQYS.

This clonotype was observed many times. The rearrangement joins TRBV27 to TRBJ1-1; D possibly corresponds to TRBD1 (5 bases). Germline CDR1 reads MNHEY; CDR2 reads SMNVEV (reference sequence). Trimming removed 2 bases from V and 1 base from J, with 17 bases in between. The CDR3 totals 17 residues. The chain's CDR3 is CASSLILGVSGNTEAFF. The CDR3, as DNA: TGTGCCAGCAGTTTAATTTTGGGGGTTTCAGGGAACACTGAAGCTTTCTTT.

In this sample, this clonotype turned up a few times. This may arise from a read error, as a much more abundant clone is one base away. This chain uses TRBV28 with TRBJ2-7; perhaps TRBD1 as D (6 bases). Germline values: CDR1 MDHEN, CDR2 SYDVKM. V was cut by 3 bases and J by 0 bases, with 12 bases left in between. CDR3 length: 15 residues. In nucleotides, the CDR3 is TGTGCCAGCAGTTTTGGGGGCGTGAACTCCTACGAGCAGTACTTC. This gives the protein CASSFGGVNSYEQYF.

This clonotype was recorded at least ten times. V and J are TRBV7-8 and TRBJ1-1; 8 bases agree with TRBD1. CDR3 length equals 16 residues. V shed 0 bases, J shed 1 base, and the junction held 4 bases outside the gene matches. Germline-derived CDR1 and CDR2 are SGHVS and FQNEAQ. CDR3 coding DNA: TGTGCCAGCAGCTTAGCGGGGGACAGGACGAACACTGAAGCTTTCTTT. As protein: CASSLAGDRTNTEAFF.

The chain carries TRBV15 and TRBJ2-3; possibly TRBD1 or TRBD2 for D (5 bases each). The CDR3 runs 16 residues. The germline V gene has CDR1 LNHNV and CDR2 YYDKDF (reference sequence). V lost 3 bases to trimming and J lost 6 bases, with 19 bases between them. CDR3: CATSRIQNWGSDTQYF. CDR3 nucleotide sequence: TGTGCCACCAGCAGGATCCAAAATTGGGGGAGTGATACGCAGTATTTT.